Shown below are 9 T cell receptor beta chains from a single sample sequenced in a study of blood T cell repertoires in COVID-19 (dated by TCRdb to 2018 to 2020). Libraries came from the immunoSEQ multiplex PCR assay. Not all clones reach the TCRdb copy of this immuneACCESS table, which keeps in-frame sequences only. Checked studies attribute under half of the gap to unresolved V genes and leave the rest unexplained. The sample contains just under 60,000 clones, 88% of them found a single time. The ten largest clones capture more than 4.5% of the sample. Source material: peripheral blood. The receptor set was obtained from a man in his 60s with acute or convalescent COVID-19.

In this sample, this clone turned up a few times. This chain connects TRBV5-4 to TRBJ2-7; 14 bases agree with TRBD2. The length of the CDR3 is 15 residues. V lost 3 bases and J lost 2; bases outside the gene matches: 1. From germline, CDR1 is SGHNT and CDR2 YYREEE (reference sequence). CDR3 sequence: CASSSGLAGAYEQYF. The DNA of the CDR3 is TGTGCCAGCAGCTCGGGACTAGCGGGAGCCTACGAGCAGTACTTC.

This sequence joins TRBV6-5 and TRBJ2-7; D is uncertain. V was shortened by 8 bases and J by 5 bases, with 19 bases between the two germline ends. Looked up from germline, CDR1 is MNHEY and CDR2 is SVGAGI. The CDR3 extends over 14 amino acids. The CDR3 reads CASSLAGSNDEQYF. Here the CDR3 DNA reads TGTGCCAGCTCCCTGGCCGGGTCCAATGACGAGCAGTACTTC.

The chain uses TRBV19 and TRBJ2-2; TRBD2 is a possible D gene (6 bases). CDR3 length: 17 residues. V was trimmed by 1 base and J by 0 bases, leaving 12 bases between them. Germline CDR1 LNHDA, CDR2 SQIVND (reference sequence). The CDR3 nucleotides are TGTGCCAGTAGTATAGTGGCGGGGCACACGAACACCGGGGAGCTGTTTTTT. Its protein product is CASSIVAGHTNTGELFF.

The chain employs TRBV30 and TRBJ2-1; tentatively, D is TRBD2 (6 bases). Germline-derived CDR1 and CDR2 are GTSNPN and SVGIG (reference sequence). Between the trimmed V and J ends, which lost 1 base and 0 bases, there was a span of 13 bases. The CDR3 extends over 16 amino acids. The CDR3 spells CAWSDGAGLSYNEQFF. In nucleotides, the CDR3 is TGTGCCTGGAGTGATGGGGCGGGACTCTCCTACAATGAGCAGTTCTTC.

J is TRBJ1-1 and V is TRBV28; D is possibly TRBD1 (6 bases). Germline lookup yields CDR1 MDHEN and CDR2 SYDVKM. Between the trimmed V and J ends, which lost 7 bases and 0 bases, there was a span of 9 bases. The CDR3 totals 13 residues. The DNA of the CDR3 is TGTGCCAGCACCTGGACAGTGAACACTGAAGCTTTCTTT. Translating gives CASTWTVNTEAFF.

The CDR3 reads CASSLLIPGRETQYF. The CDR3 nucleotides read TGTGCCAGCAGCCTCCTGATTCCTGGGCGAGAGACCCAGTACTTC. The chain uses TRBV11-2 and TRBJ2-5; unclear D gene. Germline values: CDR1 SGHAT, CDR2 FQNNGV. Trimming stripped 5 bases from V and 4 bases from J, with 17 bases between. The CDR3 runs 15 residues.

The rearrangement joins TRBV6-5 to TRBJ2-3, with D possibly being TRBD1 (5 bases). The CDR3 runs to 14 residues. V lost 0 bases and J 3 bases, leaving 7 bases between the germline ends. Germline CDR1 MNHEY, CDR2 SVGAGI. The chain's CDR3 is CASSYSGRTDTQYF. In DNA form, the CDR3 reads TGTGCCAGCAGTTACTCGGGGCGAACAGATACGCAGTATTTT.

The chain is built from TRBV5-5 and TRBJ1-1, with D unclear. Trimming stripped 4 bases from V and 3 bases from J, with 10 bases between. Germline V lookup: CDR1 SGHKS, CDR2 YYEKEE (reference sequence). The CDR3 has 13 amino acids. This CDR3 is CASSVAVDTEAFF. CDR3 nucleotide sequence: TGTGCCAGCAGCGTAGCAGTGGACACTGAAGCTTTCTTT.

This clone has only one observation. The CDR3 coding sequence is TGTGCCAGCAGTAACAGGGGAAGCAATCAGCCCCAGCATTTT. Translation: CASSNRGSNQPQHF. This sequence joins TRBV6-5 and TRBJ1-5; 7 bases are shared with TRBD1. This CDR3 contains 14 residues. CDR1 and CDR2 (germline): MNHEY, SVGAGI. V dropped 5 bases and J dropped 1; count of bases not matched to a gene: 2.